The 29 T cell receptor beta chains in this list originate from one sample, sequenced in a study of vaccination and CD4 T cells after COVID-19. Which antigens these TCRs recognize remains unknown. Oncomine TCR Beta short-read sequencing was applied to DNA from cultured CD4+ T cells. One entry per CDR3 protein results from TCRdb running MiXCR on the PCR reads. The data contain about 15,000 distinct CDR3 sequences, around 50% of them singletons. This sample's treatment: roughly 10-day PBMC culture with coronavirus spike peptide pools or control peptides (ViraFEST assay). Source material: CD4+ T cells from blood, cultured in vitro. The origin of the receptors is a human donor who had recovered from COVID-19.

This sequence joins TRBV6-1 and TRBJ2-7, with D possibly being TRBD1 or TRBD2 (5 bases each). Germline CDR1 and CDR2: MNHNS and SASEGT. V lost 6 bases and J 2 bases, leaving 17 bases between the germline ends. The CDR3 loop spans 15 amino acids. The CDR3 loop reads CASSFTGTDPYEQYF. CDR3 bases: TGTGCCAGCAGCTTTACCGGGACGGACCCCTACGAGCAGTACTTC.

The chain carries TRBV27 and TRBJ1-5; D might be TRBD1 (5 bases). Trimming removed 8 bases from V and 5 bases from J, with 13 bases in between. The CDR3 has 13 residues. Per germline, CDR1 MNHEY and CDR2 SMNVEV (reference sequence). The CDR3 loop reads CASGKGRDQPQHF. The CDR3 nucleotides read TGTGCCAGCGGGAAGGGGAGGGATCAGCCCCAGCATTTT.

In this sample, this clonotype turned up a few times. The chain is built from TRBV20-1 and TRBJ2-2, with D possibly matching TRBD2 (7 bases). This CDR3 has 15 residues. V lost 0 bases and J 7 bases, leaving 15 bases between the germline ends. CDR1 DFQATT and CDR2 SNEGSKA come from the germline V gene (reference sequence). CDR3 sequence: CSAREGGAFSGELFF. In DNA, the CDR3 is TGCAGTGCTAGAGAGGGGGGGGCATTCAGCGGGGAGCTGTTTTTT.

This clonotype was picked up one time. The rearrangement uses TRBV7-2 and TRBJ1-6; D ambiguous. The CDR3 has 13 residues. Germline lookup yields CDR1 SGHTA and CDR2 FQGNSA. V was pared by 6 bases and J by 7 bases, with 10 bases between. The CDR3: CASRTDPNSPLHF. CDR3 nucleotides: TGTGCCAGCAGGACCGACCCAAATTCACCCCTCCACTTT. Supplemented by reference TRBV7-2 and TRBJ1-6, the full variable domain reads GAGVSQSPSNKVTEKGKDVELRCDPISGHTALYWYRQSLGQGLEFLIYFQGNSAPDKSGLPSDRFSAERTGGSVSTLTIQRTQQEDSAVYLCASRTDPNSPLHFGNGTRLTVT.

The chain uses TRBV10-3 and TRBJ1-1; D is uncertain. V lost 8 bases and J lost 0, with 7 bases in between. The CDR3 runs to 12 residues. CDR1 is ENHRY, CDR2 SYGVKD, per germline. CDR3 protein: CAIGAVNTEAFF. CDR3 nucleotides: TGTGCCATCGGAGCGGTGAACACTGAAGCTTTCTTT.

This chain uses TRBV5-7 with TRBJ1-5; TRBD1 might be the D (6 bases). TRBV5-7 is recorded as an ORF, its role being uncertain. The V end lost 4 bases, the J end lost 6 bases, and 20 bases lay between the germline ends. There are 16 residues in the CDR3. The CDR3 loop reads CASSPGHPDIFQPQHF. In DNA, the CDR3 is TGTGCCAGCAGCCCGGGACACCCAGATATCTTTCAGCCCCAGCATTTT.

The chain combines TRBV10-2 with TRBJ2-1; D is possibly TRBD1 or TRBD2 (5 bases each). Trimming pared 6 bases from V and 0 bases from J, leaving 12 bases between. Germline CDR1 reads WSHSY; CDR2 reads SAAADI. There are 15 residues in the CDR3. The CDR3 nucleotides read TGCGCCAGCAGCCCCGGGACGCCCTCCTACAATGAGCAGTTCTTC. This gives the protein CASSPGTPSYNEQFF.

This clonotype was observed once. The CDR3 loop is CAWSVWTEAFF. The DNA of the CDR3 is TGTGCCTGGAGTGTATGGACCGAAGCTTTCTTT. V and J are TRBV30 and TRBJ1-1; no reliable D call. Germline CDR1 and CDR2: GTSNPN and SVGIG (reference sequence). CDR3 length: 11 amino acids. The V end was cut by 0 bases, the J end by 8 bases, with 7 bases between.

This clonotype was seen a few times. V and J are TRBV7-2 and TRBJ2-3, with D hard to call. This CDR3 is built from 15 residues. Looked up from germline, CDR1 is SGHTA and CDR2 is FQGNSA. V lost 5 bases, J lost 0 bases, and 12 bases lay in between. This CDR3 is CASSHERSSTDTQYF. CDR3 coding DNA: TGTGCCAGCAGCCACGAGAGATCTAGCACAGATACGCAGTATTTT.

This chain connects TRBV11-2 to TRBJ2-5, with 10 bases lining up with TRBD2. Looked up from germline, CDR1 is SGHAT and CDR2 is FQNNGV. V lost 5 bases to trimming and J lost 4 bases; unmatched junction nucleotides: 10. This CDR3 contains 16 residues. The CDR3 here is CASSRRASGGGETQYF. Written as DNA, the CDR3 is TGTGCCAGCAGCCGCCGGGCTAGCGGGGGCGGAGAGACCCAGTACTTC.

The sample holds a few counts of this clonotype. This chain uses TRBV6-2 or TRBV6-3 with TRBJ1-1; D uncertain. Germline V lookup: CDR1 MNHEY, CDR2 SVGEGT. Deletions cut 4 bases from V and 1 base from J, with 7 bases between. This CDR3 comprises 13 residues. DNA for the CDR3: TGTGCCAGCAGTTTGGACGGGAACACTGAAGCTTTCTTT. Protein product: CASSLDGNTEAFF.

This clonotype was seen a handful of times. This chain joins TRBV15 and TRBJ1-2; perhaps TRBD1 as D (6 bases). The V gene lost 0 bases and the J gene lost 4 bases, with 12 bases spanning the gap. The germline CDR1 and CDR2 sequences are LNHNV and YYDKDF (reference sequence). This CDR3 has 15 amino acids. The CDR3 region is CATSRDSQGSYGYTF. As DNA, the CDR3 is TGTGCCACCAGCAGAGATAGTCAGGGGAGCTATGGCTACACCTTC.

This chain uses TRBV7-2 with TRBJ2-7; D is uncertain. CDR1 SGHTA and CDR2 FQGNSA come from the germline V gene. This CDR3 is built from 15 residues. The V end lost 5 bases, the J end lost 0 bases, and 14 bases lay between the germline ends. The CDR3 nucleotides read TGTGCCAGCAGCGCATGGGCTACCCCCTCCTACGAGCAGTACTTC. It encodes CASSAWATPSYEQYF.

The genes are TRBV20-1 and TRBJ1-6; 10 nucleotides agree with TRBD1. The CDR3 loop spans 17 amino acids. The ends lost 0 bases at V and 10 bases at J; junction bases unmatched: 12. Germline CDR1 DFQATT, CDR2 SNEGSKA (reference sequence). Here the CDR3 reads CSARDVVATGGASPLHF. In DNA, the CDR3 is TGCAGTGCTAGAGATGTGGTGGCGACAGGGGGCGCGTCACCCCTCCACTTT.

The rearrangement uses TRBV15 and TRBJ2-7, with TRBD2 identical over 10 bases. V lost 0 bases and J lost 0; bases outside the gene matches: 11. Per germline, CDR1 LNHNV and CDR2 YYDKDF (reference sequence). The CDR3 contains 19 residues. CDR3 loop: CATSRESVAGGLVSYEQYF. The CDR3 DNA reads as TGTGCCACCAGCAGAGAATCGGTAGCGGGAGGTCTCGTCTCCTACGAGCAGTACTTC.

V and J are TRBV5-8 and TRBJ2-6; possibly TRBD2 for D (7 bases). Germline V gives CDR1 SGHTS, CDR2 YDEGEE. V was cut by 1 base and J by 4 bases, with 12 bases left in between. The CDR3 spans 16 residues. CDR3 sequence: CASSLRGAVGANVLTF. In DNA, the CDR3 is TGTGCCAGCAGCTTGCGGGGGGCAGTCGGGGCCAACGTCCTGACTTTC. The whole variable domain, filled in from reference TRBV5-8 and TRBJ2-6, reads EAGVTQSPTHLIKTRGQQATLRCSPISGHTSVYWYQQALGLGLQFLLWYDEGEERNRGNFPPRFSGRQFPNYSSELNVNALELEDSALYLCASSLRGAVGANVLTFGAGSRLTVL.

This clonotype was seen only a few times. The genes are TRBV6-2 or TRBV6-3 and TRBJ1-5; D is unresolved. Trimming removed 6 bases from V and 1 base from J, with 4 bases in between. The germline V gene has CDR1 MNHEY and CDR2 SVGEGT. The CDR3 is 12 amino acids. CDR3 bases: TGTGCCAGCAGCGACAGCAATCAGCCCCAGCATTTT. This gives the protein CASSDSNQPQHF.

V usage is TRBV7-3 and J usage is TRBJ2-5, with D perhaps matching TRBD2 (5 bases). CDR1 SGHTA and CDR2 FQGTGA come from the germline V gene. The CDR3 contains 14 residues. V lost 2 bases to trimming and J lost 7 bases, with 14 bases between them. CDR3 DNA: TGTGCCAGCAGCTTAGACCGAGGCAGCGGGACCCAGTACTTC. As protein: CASSLDRGSGTQYF.

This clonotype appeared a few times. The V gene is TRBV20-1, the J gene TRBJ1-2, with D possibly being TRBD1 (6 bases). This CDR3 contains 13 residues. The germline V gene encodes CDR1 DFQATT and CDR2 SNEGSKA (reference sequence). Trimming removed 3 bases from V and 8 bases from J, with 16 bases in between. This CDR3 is CSASGQLTEGYTF. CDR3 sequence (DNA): TGCAGTGCTAGTGGACAGCTAACCGAGGGCTACACCTTC.

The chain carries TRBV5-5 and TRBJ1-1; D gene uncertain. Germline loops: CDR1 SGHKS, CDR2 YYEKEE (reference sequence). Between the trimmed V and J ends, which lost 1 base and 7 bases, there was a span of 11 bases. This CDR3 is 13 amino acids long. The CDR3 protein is CASSLWISVEAFF. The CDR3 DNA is TGTGCCAGCAGCTTGTGGATTTCAGTTGAAGCTTTCTTT.

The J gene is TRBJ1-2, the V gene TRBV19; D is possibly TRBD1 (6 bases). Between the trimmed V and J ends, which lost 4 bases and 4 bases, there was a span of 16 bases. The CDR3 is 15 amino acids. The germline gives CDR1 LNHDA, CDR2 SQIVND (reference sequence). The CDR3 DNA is TGTGCCAGTAGTACCAAATATGCAGGGGCCTATGGCTACACCTTC. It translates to CASSTKYAGAYGYTF. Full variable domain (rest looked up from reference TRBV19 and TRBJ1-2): DGGITQSPKYLFRKEGQNVTLSCEQNLNHDAMYWYRQDPGQGLRLIYYSQIVNDFQKGDIAEGYSVSREKKESFPLTVTSAQKNPTAFYLCASSTKYAGAYGYTFGSGTRLTVV.

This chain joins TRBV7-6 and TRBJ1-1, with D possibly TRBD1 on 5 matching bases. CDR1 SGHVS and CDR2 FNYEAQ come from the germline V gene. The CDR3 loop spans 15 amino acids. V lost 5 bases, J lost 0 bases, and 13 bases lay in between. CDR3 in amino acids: CASSLLAGMNTEAFF. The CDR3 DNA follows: TGTGCCAGCAGCCTCTTGGCAGGGATGAACACTGAAGCTTTCTTT.

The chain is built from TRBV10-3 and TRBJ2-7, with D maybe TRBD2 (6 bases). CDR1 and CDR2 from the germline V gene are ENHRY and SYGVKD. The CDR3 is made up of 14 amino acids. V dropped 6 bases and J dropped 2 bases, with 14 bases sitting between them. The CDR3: CAIRSASVPYEQYF. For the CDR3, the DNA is TGTGCCATCAGAAGCGCTAGCGTGCCCTACGAGCAGTACTTC.

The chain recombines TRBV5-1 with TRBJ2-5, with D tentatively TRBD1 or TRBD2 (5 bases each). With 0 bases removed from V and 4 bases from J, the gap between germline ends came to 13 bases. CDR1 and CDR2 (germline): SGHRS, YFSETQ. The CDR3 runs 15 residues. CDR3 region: CASSLEGSYGETQYF. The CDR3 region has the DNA TGCGCCAGCAGCTTGGAGGGGAGTTACGGAGAGACCCAGTACTTC.

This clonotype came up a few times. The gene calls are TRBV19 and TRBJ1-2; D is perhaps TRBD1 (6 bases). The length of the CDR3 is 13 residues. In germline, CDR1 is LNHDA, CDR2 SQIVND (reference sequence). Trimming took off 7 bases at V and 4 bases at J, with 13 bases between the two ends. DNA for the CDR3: TGTGCCAGTACCCCACAGGGATTCTATGGCTACACCTTC. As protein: CASTPQGFYGYTF.

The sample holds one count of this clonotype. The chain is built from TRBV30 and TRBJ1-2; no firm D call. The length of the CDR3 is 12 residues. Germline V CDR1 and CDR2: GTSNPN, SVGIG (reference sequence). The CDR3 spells CAGADGDYGYTF. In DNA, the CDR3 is TGTGCAGGAGCTGACGGTGACTATGGCTACACCTTC.

This CDR3 is CASSSTGTYEQYF. CDR3 bases: TGTGCCAGCAGCTCGACAGGGACCTACGAGCAGTACTTC. This chain links TRBV6-1 with TRBJ2-7; TRBD1 matches 7 bases. This CDR3 has 13 residues. V trimming: 6 bases; J trimming: 2 bases; junction bases outside the gene matches: 4. CDR1 and CDR2 from the germline V gene are MNHNS and SASEGT.

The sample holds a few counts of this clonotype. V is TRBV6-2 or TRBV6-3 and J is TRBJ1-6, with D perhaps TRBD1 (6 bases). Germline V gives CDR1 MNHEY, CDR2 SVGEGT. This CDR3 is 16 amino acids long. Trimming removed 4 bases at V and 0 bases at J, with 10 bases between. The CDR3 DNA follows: TGTGCCAGCAGTTTTGGACAGAGCTCCTATAATTCACCCCTCCACTTT. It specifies CASSFGQSSYNSPLHF.

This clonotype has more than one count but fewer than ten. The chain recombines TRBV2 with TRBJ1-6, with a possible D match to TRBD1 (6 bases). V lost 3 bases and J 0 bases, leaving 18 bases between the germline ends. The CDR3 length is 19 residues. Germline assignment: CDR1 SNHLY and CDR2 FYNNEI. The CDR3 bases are TGTGCCAGCAGTGATACCAGGGGACCAGGGAGCTCCTATAATTCACCCCTCCACTTT. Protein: CASSDTRGPGSSYNSPLHF.